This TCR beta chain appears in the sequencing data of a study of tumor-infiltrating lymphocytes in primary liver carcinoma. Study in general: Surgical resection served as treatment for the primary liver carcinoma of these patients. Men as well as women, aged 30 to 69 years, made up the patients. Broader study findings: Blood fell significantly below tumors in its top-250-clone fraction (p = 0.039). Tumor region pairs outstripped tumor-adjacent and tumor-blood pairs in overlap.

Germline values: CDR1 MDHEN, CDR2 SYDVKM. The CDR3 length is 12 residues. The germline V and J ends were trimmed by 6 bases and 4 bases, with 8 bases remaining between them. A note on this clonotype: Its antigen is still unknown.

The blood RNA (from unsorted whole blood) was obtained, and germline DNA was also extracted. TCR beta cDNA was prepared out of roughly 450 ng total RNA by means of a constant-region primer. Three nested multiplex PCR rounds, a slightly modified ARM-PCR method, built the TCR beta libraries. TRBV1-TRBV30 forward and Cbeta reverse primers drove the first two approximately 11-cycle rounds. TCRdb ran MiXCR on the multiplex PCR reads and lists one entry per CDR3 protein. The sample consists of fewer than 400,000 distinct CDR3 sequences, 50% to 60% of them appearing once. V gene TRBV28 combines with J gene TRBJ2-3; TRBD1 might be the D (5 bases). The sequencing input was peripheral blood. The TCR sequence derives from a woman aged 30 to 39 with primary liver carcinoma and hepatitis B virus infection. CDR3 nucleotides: TGTGCCAGCAGGCAGGGTCCAGATACGCAGTATTTT. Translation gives CASRQGPDTQYF.